This T cell receptor (beta chain) comes out of a study of patients and donors after allogeneic stem cell transplantation. This CDR3 has 17 amino acids. The ends lost 5 bases at V and 5 bases at J; junction bases unmatched: 11. CDR1 is LNHDA, CDR2 SQIVND, per germline (reference sequence). MiXCR, run by TCRdb on the RT-PCR reads, gives a single entry per CDR3 protein. The top ten hold roughly 6.4% of the sample, which has some 880,000 distinct CDR3 sequences, approximately 19% seen once. The sample comprised blood, either unsorted or a sorted T cell fraction (not recorded which). This rearrangement joins TRBV19 to TRBJ2-5, with 13 positions matching TRBD2. The TCR comes from a human donor who was either an allogeneic HSCT recipient or a stem cell or donor lymphocyte infusion donor (not recorded which). It is not recorded whose cells these are; they may come from a transplant donor. In DNA form, the CDR3 reads TGTGCCAGTAGTTCCTGGCCGGGACTAGCGGGGAGCGAGACCCAGTACTTC. This translates into CASSSWPGLAGSETQYF.